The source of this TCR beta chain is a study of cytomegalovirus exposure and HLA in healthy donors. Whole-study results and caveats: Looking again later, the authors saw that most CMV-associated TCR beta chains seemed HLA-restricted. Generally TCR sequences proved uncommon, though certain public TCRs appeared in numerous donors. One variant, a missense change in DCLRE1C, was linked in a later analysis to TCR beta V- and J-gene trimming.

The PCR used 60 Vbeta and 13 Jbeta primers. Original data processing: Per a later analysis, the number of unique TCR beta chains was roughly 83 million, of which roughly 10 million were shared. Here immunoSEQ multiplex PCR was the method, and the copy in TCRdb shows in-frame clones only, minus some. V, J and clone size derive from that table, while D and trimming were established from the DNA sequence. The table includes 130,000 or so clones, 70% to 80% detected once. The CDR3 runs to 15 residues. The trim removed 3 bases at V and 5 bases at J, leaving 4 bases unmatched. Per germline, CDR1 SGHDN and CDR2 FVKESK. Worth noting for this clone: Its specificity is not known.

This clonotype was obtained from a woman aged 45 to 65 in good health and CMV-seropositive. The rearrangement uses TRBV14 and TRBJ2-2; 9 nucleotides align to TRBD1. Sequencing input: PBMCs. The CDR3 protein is CASSQGQGKTGELFF. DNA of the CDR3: TGTGCCAGCAGCCAGGGACAGGGTAAAACCGGGGAGCTGTTTTTT.